These T cell receptor beta chains were read from a single sample in a study of blood T cells in healthy people across ages. MiXCR, applied by TCRdb to the 5' RACE reads, yields one record per CDR3 protein. The top ten hold approximately 10% of the sample, which has around 1.5 million distinct CDR3 sequences, approximately 32% seen once. The sample was blood. The receptors stem from a woman aged 25-40 years in good health. Each CDR3 is given with its conserved first and last residue. D genes are given only for firm matches. The listing skips clone size in some rows; elsewhere it reads once, few, many or a size class.

CDR3nt,CDR3aa,j_gene,v_gene,abundance,d_gene
TGTGCCAGCAGCTTAGAAGGGGGCTGGGAAAAACTGTTTTTT,CASSLEGGWEKLFF,TRBJ1-4,TRBV7-9,.,TRBD1
TGCGCCAGCAGCAAGCGGGAGCGCGGAGAGCAGTTCTTC,CASSKRERGEQFF,TRBJ2-1,TRBV4-1,few,TRBD2
TGTGCCAGCAGTGGGGGGGACAGGGCGGGCGAGCAGTACTTC,CASSGGDRAGEQYF,TRBJ2-7,TRBV28,.,TRBD1
TGTGCCAGCAGTGAAGCGCTGGGGTATACGCAGTATTTT,CASSEALGYTQYF,TRBJ2-3,TRBV6-1,few,.
TGCAGCGTGAAGGGGGGCGAGCAGTACTTC,CSVKGGEQYF,TRBJ2-7,TRBV29-1,few,.
TGTGCCAGCAGTTACTCTGGCGGGAGGTACTCAGATACGCAGTATTTT,CASSYSGGRYSDTQYF,TRBJ2-3,TRBV6-5,.,TRBD2
TGTGCCAGCAGTGACCCGGGGGTGGGAGAGACCCAGTACTTC,CASSDPGVGETQYF,TRBJ2-5,TRBV25-1,many,.
TGCAGTGCTAGAGATGGGACGGGGGAAGGGACAGATACGCAGTATTTT,CSARDGTGEGTDTQYF,TRBJ2-3,TRBV20-1,few,.
TGTGCCAGCAGCCCGGGGGGACAGTCATACAATGAGCAGTTCTTC,CASSPGGQSYNEQFF,TRBJ2-1,TRBV28,.,.
TGTGCCAGCAGCTTGTTTGATCGAACGGCAGACAGTGAAGCTTTCTTT,CASSLFDRTADSEAFF,TRBJ1-1,TRBV13,.,.
TGCAGTGCTAGAGTCGGAGGGGGTGAAAAACTGTTTTTT,CSARVGGGEKLFF,TRBJ1-4,TRBV20-1,.,.
TGCAGCTCCTGGGTTGGCGGCTCCACAGATACGCAGTATTTT,CSSWVGGSTDTQYF,TRBJ2-3,TRBV29-1,.,.
TGTGCCAGCAGTTCCGAGGAGGGGGACCCAGATACGCAGTATTTT,CASSSEEGDPDTQYF,TRBJ2-3,TRBV27,.,.
TGTGCCGGGTACTCTAGGGGGCAGCAAGAGACCCAGTACTTC,CAGYSRGQQETQYF,TRBJ2-5,TRBV30,.,TRBD1
TGTGCCAGCAGAATTCTCCCGCTAGAGGCAGGTACGCAGTATTTT,CASRILPLEAGTQYF,TRBJ2-3,TRBV27,few,.
TGTGCCAGCAGCCAAGTACAGGGGGATGGCTACACCTTC,CASSQVQGDGYTF,TRBJ1-2,TRBV3-1,few,TRBD1
TGTGCCAGCAGCCGGGACAGGGTTTTTTTGTCCCAGCATTTT,CASSRDRVFLSQHF,TRBJ1-5,TRBV7-8,.,TRBD1
TGTGCCAGCAGCGTAGGGGCAGGCCAATTTGCTAATCAGCCCCAGCATTTT,CASSVGAGQFANQPQHF,TRBJ1-5,TRBV9,.,.
TGCAGTGCTAGGCGGGAGGGGGAGACCCAGTACTTC,CSARREGETQYF,TRBJ2-5,TRBV20-1,.,TRBD2
TGTGCCAGCAGCACACAGGGGCGGGGTGGCTACACCTTC,CASSTQGRGGYTF,TRBJ1-2,TRBV7-6,few,TRBD1
TGTGCCAGCAGCCCAAGGGCTAGCGTTGAGACCCAGTACTTC,CASSPRASVETQYF,TRBJ2-5,TRBV11-2,.,.
TGTGCCAGCAGCTTCGGCCGAGGCGGGACTAGCACAGATACGCAGTATTTT,CASSFGRGGTSTDTQYF,TRBJ2-3,TRBV5-4,.,.
TGCGCCAGCAGCCAACCCCGGGACACGTCCACAGATACGCAGTATTTT,CASSQPRDTSTDTQYF,TRBJ2-3,TRBV4-1,few,.
TGTGCCAGCAGTCCCTGGTCGTGGAGGACAAACCAGCAGTACTTC,CASSPWSWRTNQQYF,TRBJ2-7,TRBV28,.,.
TGTGCCAGCAGCTTGGCCTCCCGTTTTACCCTCCATCTCACAGATACGCAGTATTTT,CASSLASRFTLHLTDTQYF,TRBJ2-3,TRBV5-5,few,.
TGCGCCAGCAGCTTTGGGCCTAGCGGGAGCGAGACAGATACGCAGTATTTT,CASSFGPSGSETDTQYF,TRBJ2-3,TRBV5-1,few,TRBD2
TGCGCCAGCAGCTTCGGGGCGGATTCTAGCTCCTACGAGCAGTACTTC,CASSFGADSSSYEQYF,TRBJ2-7,TRBV5-1,many,.
TGCAGTGCCGCCCGAGGGAAGAACACTGAAGCTTTCTTT,CSAARGKNTEAFF,TRBJ1-1,TRBV20-1,.,.
TGCAGTGCTAGAGATATAATAGGGGAAGAGCTGATGGCCAAAAACATTCAGTACTTC,CSARDIIGEELMAKNIQYF,TRBJ2-4,TRBV20-1,few,.
TGTGCCAGCCTCTGGGCTCCTGAAGAGACCCAGTACTTC,CASLWAPEETQYF,TRBJ2-5,TRBV7-9,few,.
TGTGCCAGCAGCGTAGCTTTGTCCCAAGAGACCCAGTACTTC,CASSVALSQETQYF,TRBJ2-5,TRBV9,few,.
TGCGCCAGCAGCCCAGGGACTCGGACGACCTCTTATGGCTACACCTTC,CASSPGTRTTSYGYTF,TRBJ1-2,TRBV5-1,.,.